The T cell receptor beta chain under discussion was sequenced for a study of blood T cells in healthy people across ages. There are 16 residues in the CDR3. Trimming shortened V by 1 base and J by 3 bases, and 12 bases separated the two germline ends. Germline values: CDR1 MNHEY, CDR2 SVGAGI. Then a second PCR, running roughly 6 to 11 cycles, was carried out with a sample-barcoded 5' primer and a J-beta primer mix. MiXCR was run by TCRdb on the 5' RACE reads, yielding one entry per CDR3 protein. The table records about 620,000 distinct CDR3 sequences, 21% of them present only once. This TCR was recovered from a man aged 65-85 years in good health. The rearrangement joins TRBV6-5 to TRBJ2-2; D unresolved. The material sequenced was blood. The CDR3 here is CASSYLANIDTGELFF. The CDR3, as DNA: TGTGCCAGCAGTTACTTGGCGAATATTGACACCGGGGAGCTGTTTTTT.